Shown below are 22 T cell receptor beta chains from a single sample sequenced in a study of OX40 agonist ivuxolimab in advanced cancers. Sequencing used immunoSEQ multiplex PCR; TCRdb keeps in-frame clones, though not all of them. Of approximately 44,000 clones in the sample, around nine tenths were seen once. The sequences come from CD4+ or CD8+ T cells sorted from blood, collected in a trial of the OX40 agonist ivuxolimab. The receptor source for this set is an adult with an advanced solid tumor such as melanoma, head and neck, liver or kidney cancer.

This clone occurred once. This chain uses TRBV5-6 with TRBJ1-4; D uncertain. This CDR3 has 16 residues. V shed 4 bases and J shed 4 bases, with 17 bases lying between them. Per the germline V gene, CDR1 is SGHDT and CDR2 is YYEEEE. The CDR3 here is CASSPGGLPLNEKLFF. The CDR3, as DNA: TGTGCCAGCAGCCCGGGAGGACTTCCTCTTAATGAAAAACTGTTTTTT.

The chain couples TRBV7-3 to TRBJ2-2; 10 bases are shared with TRBD2. V lost 5 bases, J lost 3 bases, and 3 bases stayed unmatched. Germline CDR1 is SGHTA and CDR2 is FQGTGA. The CDR3 contains 15 residues. The CDR3 coding sequence is TGTGCCAGCAGCCTCAGCGGGGGGGACACCGGGGAGCTGTTTTTT. Translation gives CASSLSGGDTGELFF.

This sequence joins TRBV6-6 and TRBJ1-2; 9 nucleotides align to TRBD1. Germline V gives CDR1 MNHNY, CDR2 SVGAGI (reference sequence). After removal of 7 bases from V and 4 bases from J, the junction contained 13 bases not matched to a gene. This CDR3 has 16 residues. CDR3 bases: TGTGCCAGCACCCCCAGTGCGGACAGGGGCCTCTATGGCTACACCTTC. This gives the protein CASTPSADRGLYGYTF.

In DNA, the CDR3 is TGTGCCAGCAGTTCCTACAGGGGTTACGAGCAGTACTTC. It codes for CASSSYRGYEQYF. This chain joins TRBV6-5 and TRBJ2-7; 7 nucleotides agree with TRBD1. The CDR3 runs 13 residues. Germline V lookup: CDR1 MNHEY, CDR2 SVGAGI. The junction had 4 bases not matched to a gene; V was cut back by 4 bases and J by 4 bases.

J is TRBJ2-7 and V is TRBV9; D not resolved. This CDR3 is built from 13 residues. V gave up 4 bases and J gave up 0 bases, with 8 bases separating them. Per the germline V gene, CDR1 is SGDLS and CDR2 is YYNGEE. Here the CDR3 DNA reads TGTGCCAGCAGCCCGGGCACCTCCTACGAGCAGTACTTC. This translates into CASSPGTSYEQYF.

The chain has TRBV29-1 and TRBJ2-7; D call uncertain. This CDR3 contains 12 residues. The germline V gene has CDR1 SQVTM and CDR2 ANQGSEA. V shed 4 bases and J shed 5 bases, with 12 bases lying between them. The CDR3 region is CSVGTSWNEQYF. DNA for the CDR3: TGCAGCGTTGGGACCTCGTGGAACGAGCAGTACTTC.

The gene calls are TRBV6-5 and TRBJ2-7, with 10 bases that match TRBD1. Germline-derived CDR1 and CDR2 are MNHEY and SVGAGI. The CDR3 is made up of 13 amino acids. The J segment lost 4 bases and the V segment lost 6 bases, leaving 3 bases of the junction unmatched. The CDR3 region has the DNA TGTGCCAGCAGCTGGGGACAGGGGTACGAGCAGTACTTC. This sequence encodes CASSWGQGYEQYF.

The gene calls are TRBV6-5 and TRBJ1-1; unclear D gene. The length of the CDR3 is 13 residues. Germline-derived CDR1 and CDR2 are MNHEY and SVGAGI. The V and J ends lost 0 bases and 3 bases respectively, with 5 bases between them. This chain's CDR3 is CASSYSRDTEAFF. CDR3 in DNA: TGTGCCAGCAGTTACTCAAGGGACACTGAAGCTTTCTTT.

V is TRBV9 and J is TRBJ2-5, with TRBD1 matching over 9 bases. This CDR3 is built from 15 residues. Germline V lookup: CDR1 SGDLS, CDR2 YYNGEE. Losses at the gene ends were 3 bases for V and 5 bases for J; bases not matched to a gene: 8. The CDR3: CASSEFGTGGETQYF. The CDR3 region has the DNA TGTGCCAGCAGCGAGTTCGGCACAGGGGGCGAGACCCAGTACTTC.

CDR3 sequence: CASRFRFGGDETQYF. The CDR3 DNA reads as TGTGCCAGCAGATTCAGGTTTGGCGGGGATGAGACCCAGTACTTC. The rearrangement links TRBV7-9 to TRBJ2-5, with D tentatively TRBD2 (6 bases). Germline V gene lookup returns CDR1 SEHNR and CDR2 FQNEAQ (reference sequence). V dropped 6 bases and J dropped 5 bases, with 19 bases sitting between them. CDR3 length: 15 residues.

This clone turned up a few times. V and J are TRBV19 and TRBJ2-7; TRBD1 might be the D (6 bases). CDR1 LNHDA and CDR2 SQIVND come from the germline V gene (reference sequence). Trimming shortened V by 8 bases and J by 3 bases, and 14 bases separated the two germline ends. The CDR3 is made up of 13 amino acids. This chain's CDR3 is CASLGAGVYEQYF. In nucleotides, the CDR3 is TGTGCCAGTTTGGGGGCAGGGGTCTACGAGCAGTACTTC. Together with reference TRBV19 and TRBJ2-7, the CDR3 gives the full variable domain: DGGITQSPKYLFRKEGQNVTLSCEQNLNHDAMYWYRQDPGQGLRLIYYSQIVNDFQKGDIAEGYSVSREKKESFPLTVTSAQKNPTAFYLCASLGAGVYEQYFGPGTRLTVT.

J is TRBJ1-5 and V is TRBV7-9; 9 nucleotides agree with TRBD1. Germline V gene data show CDR1 as SEHNR and CDR2 as FQNEAQ (reference sequence). There are 14 residues in the CDR3. V shed 5 bases, J shed 6 bases, and the junction held 5 bases outside the gene matches. The CDR3 protein is CASSAGTGSQPQHF. DNA of the CDR3: TGTGCCAGCAGCGCTGGGACAGGGAGTCAGCCCCAGCATTTT. Full variable domain (remainder filled in from reference TRBV7-9 and TRBJ1-5): DTGVSQNPRHKITKRGQNVTFRCDPISEHNRLYWYRQTLGQGPEFLTYFQNEAQLEKSRLLSDRFSAERPKGSFSTLEIQRTEQGDSAMYLCASSAGTGSQPQHFGDGTRLSIL.

This clone was picked up one time. The chain joins TRBV27 to TRBJ2-3; no reliable D call. The CDR3 is made up of 14 amino acids. CDR1 and CDR2 from the germline V gene are MNHEY and SMNVEV (reference sequence). V lost 3 bases to trimming and J lost 3 bases, with 10 bases between them. The CDR3 nucleotides are TGTGCCAGCAGTTTGTATGGGCCTACAGATACGCAGTATTTT. It is translated as CASSLYGPTDTQYF.

The V and J genes are TRBV7-3 and TRBJ2-3; perhaps TRBD2 as D (6 bases). CDR3 length: 15 amino acids. Germline lookup yields CDR1 SGHTA and CDR2 FQGTGA. Deletions cut 9 bases from V and 0 bases from J, with 16 bases between. The CDR3 DNA follows: TGTGCCAGTCAAGAAAGGGACTCTAGCACAGATACGCAGTATTTT. This encodes CASQERDSSTDTQYF.

The chain uses TRBV6-6 and TRBJ2-1; D is unclear. This CDR3 comprises 16 residues. Deletions cut 4 bases from V and 3 bases from J, with 16 bases between. Germline CDR1 and CDR2: MNHNY and SVGAGI (reference sequence). CDR3: CASSSPDPPGYNEQFF. The CDR3 DNA sequence: TGTGCCAGCAGTTCCCCCGACCCCCCGGGCTACAATGAGCAGTTCTTC.

The J gene is TRBJ2-1, the V gene TRBV6-1; 8 positions match TRBD2. The ends lost 5 bases at V and 15 bases at J; junction bases unmatched: 6. CDR3 size: 11 residues. Germline V gives CDR1 MNHNS, CDR2 SASEGT. The CDR3 bases are TGTGCCAGCAGTTCCGGGACTAGACGGTTCTTC. As protein: CASSSGTRRFF.

The CDR3, as DNA: TGCAGCGTGCGAACCGGGACAGGAAACTACGAGCAGTACTTC. It translates to CSVRTGTGNYEQYF. V usage is TRBV29-1 and J usage is TRBJ2-7, with 8 bases identical to TRBD1. Germline lookup yields CDR1 SQVTM and CDR2 ANQGSEA. The CDR3 contains 14 residues. V gave up 6 bases and J gave up 3 bases; unmatched junction bases: 10.

The V gene is TRBV5-4, the J gene TRBJ1-2; D is unclear. CDR1 is SGHNT and CDR2 is YYREEE in the germline V gene (reference sequence). V was clipped by 4 bases and J by 8 bases, with 9 bases between them. The CDR3 spans 11 residues. In DNA form, the CDR3 reads TGTGCCAGCAGCCACCCGGGGGGCTACACCTTC. Amino acid sequence: CASSHPGGYTF.

The chain recombines TRBV5-6 with TRBJ2-5, with TRBD1 matching over 8 bases. The V and J ends lost 1 base and 13 bases, in that order; junction bases with no gene match: 6. CDR3 length equals 12 residues. The germline V gene encodes CDR1 SGHDT and CDR2 YYEEEE. CDR3 nucleotide sequence: TGTGCCAGCAGCTTGATGGTGGGACAGGTGTACTTC. Its translation: CASSLMVGQVYF.

The V and J genes are TRBV27 and TRBJ1-2, with a tentative D call TRBD1 (5 bases). The CDR3 spans 14 residues. Germline V gene sequence: CDR1 MNHEY, CDR2 SMNVEV (reference sequence). V shed 4 bases and J shed 4 bases, with 13 bases lying between them. CDR3: CASSWVKGAYGYTF. Written as DNA, the CDR3 is TGTGCCAGCAGTTGGGTAAAAGGGGCCTATGGCTACACCTTC.

J is TRBJ2-7 and V is TRBV14; D uncertain. With 1 base removed from V and 9 bases from J, the gap between germline ends came to 19 bases. Germline-derived CDR1 and CDR2 are SGHDN and FVKESK. The CDR3 has 15 amino acids. In nucleotides, the CDR3 is TGTGCCAGCAGCCAAGGGCAGGCCGGGCTTAGTGGGCAGTACTTC. Protein product: CASSQGQAGLSGQYF. Together with reference TRBV14 and TRBJ2-7, the CDR3 gives the full variable domain: EAGVTQFPSHSVIEKGQTVTLRCDPISGHDNLYWYRRVMGKEIKFLLHFVKESKQDESGMPNNRFLAERTGGTYSTLKVQPAELEDSGVYFCASSQGQAGLSGQYFGPGTRLTVT.

V is TRBV13 and J is TRBJ2-1; possibly TRBD2 for D (7 bases). With 5 bases removed from V and 3 bases from J, the gap between germline ends came to 14 bases. The CDR3 loop spans 15 amino acids. Germline loops: CDR1 PRHDT, CDR2 FYEKMQ (reference sequence). As DNA, the CDR3 is TGTGCCAGCAGCATAGTGGGGGGGCACTACAATGAGCAGTTCTTC. Translated: CASSIVGGHYNEQFF.